The 28 T cell receptor beta chains reported below all come from one sample, sequenced in a study of blood T cells in healthy people across ages. Primed by a sample-barcoded 5' primer and a J-beta primer mix, a second PCR proceeded for about 6 to 12 cycles. MiXCR was run by TCRdb on the 5' RACE reads, yielding one entry per CDR3 protein. Here the sample spans 1.5 million to 2 million distinct CDR3 sequences, around 48% being singletons. The sequenced sample consisted of blood. These receptors were taken from a woman between 40 and 50 years old in good health.

The gene calls are TRBV20-1 and TRBJ2-5; D is unclear. Germline CDR1 is DFQATT and CDR2 is SNEGSKA (reference sequence). V lost 3 bases and J lost 7, with 12 bases in between. The CDR3 is made up of 12 amino acids. The CDR3 region has the DNA TGCAGTGCTAGGACGGTCTCAGGGACCCAGTACTTC. This sequence encodes CSARTVSGTQYF.

In this sample, this clonotype turned up a few times. The chain combines TRBV28 with TRBJ2-5; possible D gene TRBD2, 6 bases. V was cut by 7 bases and J by 1 base, with 13 bases left in between. The CDR3 length is 14 residues. Germline V gene sequence: CDR1 MDHEN, CDR2 SYDVKM. The CDR3 nucleotides read TGTGCCAGCAATCGGGACTCCAGCCAAGAGACCCAGTACTTC. Translated: CASNRDSSQETQYF. Filled out from reference TRBV28 and TRBJ2-5, the complete variable domain reads DVKVTQSSRYLVKRTGEKVFLECVQDMDHENMFWYRQDPGLGLRLIYFSYDVKMKEKGDIPEGYSVSREKKERFSLILESASTNQTSMYLCASNRDSSQETQYFGPGTRLLVL.

This clonotype appeared many times. The chain recombines TRBV6-2 or TRBV6-3 with TRBJ2-3; D may correspond to TRBD1 or TRBD2 (5 bases each). Trimming pared 6 bases from V and 4 bases from J, leaving 14 bases between. The CDR3 totals 14 residues. CDR1 is MNHEY, CDR2 SVGEGT, per germline. The CDR3 DNA reads TGTGCCAGCAGCCCGGGACGAGGCGCAGATACGCAGTATTTT. Translating gives CASSPGRGADTQYF.

The rearrangement joins TRBV6-1 to TRBJ2-5; a possible D gene is TRBD1 (6 bases). The DNA matches TRBJ2-7 better at its end, which makes the J call doubtful. CDR3 length equals 16 residues. Germline loops: CDR1 MNHNS, CDR2 SASEGT. CDR3 coding DNA: TGTGCCAGCAGTGAAGAAGTACAGGGTCCATTGTACGAGCAGTACTTC. This codes for CASSEEVQGPLYEQYF.

This sequence joins TRBV3-1 and TRBJ1-5; D remains unclear. CDR1 LGHDT and CDR2 YNNKEL come from the germline V gene (reference sequence). The CDR3 contains 14 residues. V was pared by 0 bases and J by 2 bases, with 5 bases between. CDR3 DNA: TGTGCCAGCAGCCAAGACAAGGGCAATCAGCCCCAGCATTTT. Residues: CASSQDKGNQPQHF.

This clonotype was counted only a few times. The gene calls are TRBV12-3 or TRBV12-4 and TRBJ1-4, with a possible D match to TRBD1 (6 bases). This CDR3 contains 14 residues. Trimming left V 5 bases short and J 8 bases short, with 15 bases between. The CDR3 sequence is CASSGGGAPEKLFF. The CDR3 bases are TGTGCCAGCAGTGGCGGGGGGGCGCCGGAAAAACTGTTTTTT.

This clonotype was seen a few times. This chain links TRBV29-1 with TRBJ1-2, with D maybe TRBD1 (6 bases). The CDR3 is 14 residues long. V dropped 6 bases and J dropped 4 bases, with 18 bases sitting between them. CDR1 and CDR2 (germline): SQVTM, ANQGSEA. The CDR3 bases are TGCAGCGTGCCGTCAGGGGACTTTAGCTATGGCTACACCTTC. Amino acid sequence: CSVPSGDFSYGYTF.

The V and J genes are TRBV9 and TRBJ2-3; D is unresolved. V lost 4 bases and J 0 bases, leaving 12 bases between the germline ends. CDR1 and CDR2 (germline): SGDLS, YYNGEE. The CDR3 consists of 15 residues. The CDR3 DNA follows: TGTGCCAGCAGCCCCACCCTGGGAAGCACAGATACGCAGTATTTT. Translating it yields CASSPTLGSTDTQYF.

The V gene is TRBV2, the J gene TRBJ1-6; unclear D gene. This CDR3 contains 17 residues. V was shortened by 4 bases and J by 0 bases, with 13 bases between the two germline ends. Germline lookup yields CDR1 SNHLY and CDR2 FYNNEI. The CDR3 bases are TGTGCCAGCAGTGCGGGCAGCGGTAGCTCCTATAATTCACCCCTCCACTTT. Its translation: CASSAGSGSSYNSPLHF. The whole variable domain, remainder taken from reference TRBV2 and TRBJ1-6, is EPEVTQTPSHQVTQMGQEVILRCVPISNHLYFYWYRQILGQKVEFLVSFYNNEISEKSEIFDDQFSVERPDGSNFTLKIRSTKLEDSAMYFCASSAGSGSSYNSPLHFGNGTRLTVT.

The V and J genes are TRBV5-1 and TRBJ2-7, with D possibly being TRBD1 (6 bases). The germline V and J ends were trimmed by 4 bases and 0 bases, with 17 bases remaining between them. Germline CDR1 and CDR2: SGHRS and YFSETQ. The CDR3 covers 16 residues. The CDR3, as DNA: TGCGCCAGCAGCCCAGACAGGACCCTGAGCTCCTACGAGCAGTACTTC. This translates into CASSPDRTLSSYEQYF. Using reference TRBV5-1 and TRBJ2-7 for the parts outside the CDR3, the full variable domain is KAGVTQTPRYLIKTRGQQVTLSCSPISGHRSVSWYQQTPGQGLQFLFEYFSETQRNKGNFPGRFSGRQFSNSRSEMNVSTLELGDSALYLCASSPDRTLSSYEQYFGPGTRLTVT.

This clonotype was seen a few times. CDR3 protein: CASSSRGLLNEQFF. The CDR3 DNA follows: TGTGCCAGCAGCTCCAGGGGGCTATTGAATGAGCAGTTCTTC. The V call is TRBV4-2, the J call TRBJ2-1; 8 bases align to TRBD1. The CDR3 spans 14 residues. CDR1 LGHNA and CDR2 YNFKEQ come from the germline V gene. J gave up 7 bases and V 5 bases, and 7 bases lay outside the gene matches.

The rearrangement joins TRBV7-9 to TRBJ1-4; tentative D call: TRBD1 (5 bases). V was cut by 7 bases and J by 8 bases, with 14 bases left in between. CDR1 and CDR2 (germline): SEHNR, FQNEAQ (reference sequence). The CDR3 consists of 13 residues. CDR3 residues: CASTDSLNEKLFF. For the CDR3, the DNA is TGTGCCAGCACCGACAGTCTTAACGAAAAACTGTTTTTT. Together with reference TRBV7-9 and TRBJ1-4, the CDR3 gives the full variable domain: DTGVSQNPRHKITKRGQNVTFRCDPISEHNRLYWYRQTLGQGPEFLTYFQNEAQLEKSRLLSDRFSAERPKGSFSTLEIQRTEQGDSAMYLCASTDSLNEKLFFGSGTQLSVL.

This chain uses TRBV21-1 with TRBJ2-1; the table calls TRBD1, which could not be checked here. TRBV21-1 is annotated as a pseudogene. The CDR3 spans 20 residues. The CDR3 is CASSALGGDPLKSSYNEQFF. The CDR3, as DNA: TGTGCCAGCAGCGCCTTGGGCGGGGACCCACTCAAAAGCTCCTACAATGAGCAGTTCTTC.

Concerning this clonotype itself: A read error may explain this, as a much larger clone is one base away. This chain joins TRBV4-2 and TRBJ2-1; D is perhaps TRBD1 (6 bases). Germline-derived CDR1 and CDR2 are LGHNA and YNFKEQ. The CDR3 runs to 14 residues. CDR3 loop: CAGSPMTGHNEQFF. The CDR3 nucleotides are TGTGCCGGCAGCCCGATGACAGGTCACAATGAGCAGTTCTTC.

In its sample, this clonotype was seen a few times. J is TRBJ2-5 and V is TRBV6-5; TRBD1 matches at 11 bases. The J call may be incorrect, as the DNA end agrees better with TRBJ2-4. There are 18 residues in the CDR3. Germline V CDR1 and CDR2: MNHEY, SVGAGI. CDR3 protein: CASSYCKCNGTGGNIQYF. For the CDR3, the DNA is TGTGCCAGCAGTTACTGTAAATGCAACGGGACAGGGGGAAACATTCAGTACTTC.

This clonotype was counted between two and nine times. The chain is built from TRBV12-3 or TRBV12-4 and TRBJ2-6; D not certain. The germline V and J ends were trimmed by 8 bases and 3 bases, with 11 bases remaining between them. The CDR3 length is 14 residues. This CDR3 reads CASRPDLGANVLTF. As DNA, the CDR3 is TGTGCCAGCCGTCCTGACCTTGGGGCCAACGTCCTGACTTTC.

The chain uses TRBV12-3 or TRBV12-4 and TRBJ2-5; D possibly uses TRBD1 or TRBD2 (5 bases each). V shed 8 bases and J shed 5 bases, with 18 bases lying between them. The CDR3 length is 14 residues. The CDR3 DNA is TGTGCCAGCTACAACATGGGGGTAGGGGAGACCCAGTACTTC. Protein product: CASYNMGVGETQYF.

The chain recombines TRBV20-1 with TRBJ1-6; D possibly corresponds to TRBD1 (6 bases). CDR1 DFQATT and CDR2 SNEGSKA come from the germline V gene (reference sequence). The CDR3 is 15 amino acids. V lost 2 bases to trimming and J lost 7 bases, with 15 bases between them. CDR3 DNA sequence: TGCAGTGCTAGACACACCGGACAGTTAAATTCACCCCTCCACTTT. It is translated as CSARHTGQLNSPLHF.

V and J are TRBV11-2 and TRBJ2-3, with D tentatively TRBD1 (6 bases). The ends were cut back, 0 bases at V and 2 bases at J, with 12 bases in the middle. The germline CDR1 and CDR2 sequences are SGHAT and FQNNGV. The CDR3 has 16 amino acids. This chain's CDR3 is CASSLDHGGFTDTQYF. Written as DNA, the CDR3 is TGTGCCAGCAGCTTAGATCATGGGGGCTTCACAGATACGCAGTATTTT.

The rearrangement links TRBV9 to TRBJ1-5, with 8 positions matching TRBD1. Germline V lookup: CDR1 SGDLS, CDR2 YYNGEE. This CDR3 is 18 amino acids long. The trim removed 3 bases at V and 4 bases at J, leaving 15 bases unmatched. As DNA, the CDR3 is TGTGCCAGCAGCGAGACACAGTGGGGGACAGGAGTAAATCAGCCCCAGCATTTT. Its protein product is CASSETQWGTGVNQPQHF.

V usage is TRBV28 and J usage is TRBJ1-2; D is uncertain. V was trimmed by 9 bases and J by 7 bases, leaving 12 bases between them. This CDR3 contains 11 residues. Per germline, CDR1 MDHEN and CDR2 SYDVKM. This chain's CDR3 is CAREGPGGYTF. Written as DNA, the CDR3 is TGTGCCAGGGAAGGCCCGGGTGGCTACACCTTC.

The chain links TRBV10-2 to TRBJ2-7; D is ambiguous. The CDR3 loop spans 14 amino acids. Germline loops: CDR1 WSHSY, CDR2 SAAADI. The V end was cut by 2 bases, the J end by 2 bases, with 10 bases between. The CDR3 here is CASSEEVKTYEQYF. The CDR3 DNA reads TGCGCCAGCAGTGAGGAGGTGAAAACCTACGAGCAGTACTTC.

With regard to this clonotype: A much larger clone sits a single nucleotide away, making a read error possible. This rearrangement joins TRBV6-1 to TRBJ2-7; either TRBD1 or TRBD2 may fit D (5 bases each). Germline lookup yields CDR1 MNHNS and CDR2 SASEGT. The CDR3 totals 15 residues. The DNA of the CDR3 is TGTGCCGGCAGTGAAGTGGGGCAGGGACCCTACGAGCAGTACTTC. It specifies CAGSEVGQGPYEQYF.

This clonotype has just one count. The gene calls are TRBV5-6 and TRBJ2-1; D possibly matches TRBD1 or TRBD2 (5 bases each). The ends were cut back, 5 bases at V and 10 bases at J, with 16 bases in the middle. The CDR3 has 13 residues. The germline gives CDR1 SGHDT, CDR2 YYEEEE. CDR3 amino acids: CASRALGAYEQFF. CDR3 in DNA: TGTGCCAGCAGGGCCCTCGGGGCCTACGAGCAGTTCTTC. The variable domain in full, completed from reference TRBV5-6 and TRBJ2-1, reads DAGVTQSPTHLIKTRGQQVTLRCSPKSGHDTVSWYQQALGQGPQFIFQYYEEEERQRGNFPDRFSGHQFPNYSSELNVNALLLGDSALYLCASRALGAYEQFFGPGTRLTVL.

This clonotype was seen a single time. This chain connects TRBV12-3 or TRBV12-4 to TRBJ1-2, with a tentative D call TRBD1 (5 bases). The ends were cut back, 5 bases at V and 4 bases at J, with 17 bases in the middle. This CDR3 is built from 15 residues. The CDR3 DNA reads as TGTGCCAGCAGTAAAAGGGACGCCCTTCCCTATGGCTACACCTTC. Protein product: CASSKRDALPYGYTF.

On this clonotype: One end of the junction is discordant with germline, which a read error may explain. The chain joins TRBV2 to TRBJ2-5; D is perhaps TRBD2 (7 bases). The end of the DNA fits TRBJ2-7 better, so the J call may be wrong. This CDR3 comprises 15 residues. Germline assignment: CDR1 SNHLY and CDR2 FYNNEI. The CDR3: CANSDRGGGAYEQYF. CDR3 DNA: TGTGCCAACAGTGACCGAGGGGGGGGAGCCTACGAGCAGTACTTC.

This clonotype was counted between two and nine times. V is TRBV27 and J is TRBJ2-4, with a tentative D call TRBD2 (6 bases). The DNA end is a closer match to TRBJ2-7, so the J assignment may be wrong. The CDR3 has 15 amino acids. Per germline, CDR1 MNHEY and CDR2 SMNVEV (reference sequence). CDR3 sequence (DNA): TGTGCCAGCAGTTTCGATCAGGCGGGGACCTACGAGCAGTACTTC. It codes for CASSFDQAGTYEQYF.

The chain links TRBV29-1 to TRBJ2-7; D possibly matches TRBD1 or TRBD2 (5 bases each). Germline CDR1 and CDR2: SQVTM and ANQGSEA. V lost 3 bases and J lost 6, with 12 bases in between. This CDR3 comprises 12 residues. CDR3 sequence reads: CSVDLGDPEQYF. CDR3 coding DNA: TGCAGCGTTGACCTCGGGGACCCCGAGCAGTACTTC.